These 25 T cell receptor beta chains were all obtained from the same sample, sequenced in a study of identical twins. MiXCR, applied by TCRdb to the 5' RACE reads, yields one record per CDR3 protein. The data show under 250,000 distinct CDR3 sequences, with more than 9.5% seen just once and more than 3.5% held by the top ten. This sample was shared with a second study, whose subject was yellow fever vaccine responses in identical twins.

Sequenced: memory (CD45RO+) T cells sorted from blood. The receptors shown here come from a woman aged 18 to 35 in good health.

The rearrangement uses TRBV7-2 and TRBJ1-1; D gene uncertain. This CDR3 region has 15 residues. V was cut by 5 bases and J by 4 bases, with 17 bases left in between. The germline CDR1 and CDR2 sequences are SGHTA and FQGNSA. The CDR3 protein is CASSQRSGSGTEAFF. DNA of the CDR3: TGTGCCAGCAGCCAACGTTCGGGGTCGGGCACTGAAGCTTTCTTT.

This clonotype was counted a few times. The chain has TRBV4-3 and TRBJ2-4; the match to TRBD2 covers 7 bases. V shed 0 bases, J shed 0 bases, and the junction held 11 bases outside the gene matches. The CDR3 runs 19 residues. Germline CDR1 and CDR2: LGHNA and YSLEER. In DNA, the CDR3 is TGCGCCAGCAGCCAAGAAAGGCCTAGCGGTAGTTTAGCCAAAAACATTCAGTACTTC. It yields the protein CASSQERPSGSLAKNIQYF.

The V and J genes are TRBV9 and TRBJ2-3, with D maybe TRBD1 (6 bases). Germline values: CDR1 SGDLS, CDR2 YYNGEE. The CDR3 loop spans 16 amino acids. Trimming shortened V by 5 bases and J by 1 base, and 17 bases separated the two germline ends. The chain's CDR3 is CASSGLGARGTDTQYF. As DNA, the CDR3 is TGTGCCAGCAGTGGCTTGGGGGCGAGAGGCACAGATACGCAGTATTTT.

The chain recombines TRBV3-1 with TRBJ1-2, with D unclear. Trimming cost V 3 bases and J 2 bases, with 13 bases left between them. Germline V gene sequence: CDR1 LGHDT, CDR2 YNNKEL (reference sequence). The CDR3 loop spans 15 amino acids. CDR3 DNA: TGTGCCAGCAGCCACAGGACCCAAGGCAACTATGGCTACACCTTC. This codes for CASSHRTQGNYGYTF.

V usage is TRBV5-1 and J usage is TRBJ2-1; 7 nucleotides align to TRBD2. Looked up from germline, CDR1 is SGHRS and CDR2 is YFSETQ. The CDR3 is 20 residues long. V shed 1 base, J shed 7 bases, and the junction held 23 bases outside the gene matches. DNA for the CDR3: TGCGCCAGCAGCTTGCTCCCCGGGGGGTCCTCGAATACCTTTCTTAATGAGCAGTTCTTC. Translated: CASSLLPGGSSNTFLNEQFF.

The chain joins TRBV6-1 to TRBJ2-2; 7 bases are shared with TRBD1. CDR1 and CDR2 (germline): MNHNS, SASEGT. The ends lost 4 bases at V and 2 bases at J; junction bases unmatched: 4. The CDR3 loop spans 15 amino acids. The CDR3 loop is CASSVGTVNTGELFF. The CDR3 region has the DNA TGTGCCAGCAGTGTCGGGACAGTAAACACCGGGGAGCTGTTTTTT.

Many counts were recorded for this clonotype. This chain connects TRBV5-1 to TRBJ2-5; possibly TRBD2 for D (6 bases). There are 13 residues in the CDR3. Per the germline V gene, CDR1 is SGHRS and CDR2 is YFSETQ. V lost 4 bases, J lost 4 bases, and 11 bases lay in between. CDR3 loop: CASSGGVGETQYF. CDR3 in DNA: TGCGCCAGCAGCGGAGGGGTAGGAGAGACCCAGTACTTC.

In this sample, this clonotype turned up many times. The CDR3 is CASTLGAGEAFF. Here the CDR3 DNA reads TGTGCCAGCACCCTGGGGGCTGGTGAAGCTTTCTTT. The V call is TRBV12-3 or TRBV12-4, the J call TRBJ1-1, with D perhaps matching TRBD1 (6 bases). The ends were cut back, 7 bases at V and 7 bases at J, with 13 bases in the middle. CDR3 length equals 12 residues.

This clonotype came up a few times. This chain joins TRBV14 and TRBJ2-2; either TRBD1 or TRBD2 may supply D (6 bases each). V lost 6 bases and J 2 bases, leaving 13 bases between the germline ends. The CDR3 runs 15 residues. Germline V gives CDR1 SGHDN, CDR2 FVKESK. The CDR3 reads CASRLGGLNTGELFF. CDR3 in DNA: TGTGCCAGCAGACTCGGGGGCCTCAACACCGGGGAGCTGTTTTTT.

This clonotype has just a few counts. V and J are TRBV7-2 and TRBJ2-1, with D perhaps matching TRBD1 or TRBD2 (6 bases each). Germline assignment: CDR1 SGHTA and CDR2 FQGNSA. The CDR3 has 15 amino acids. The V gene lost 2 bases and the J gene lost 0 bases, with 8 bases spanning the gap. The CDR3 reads CASSLSGASYNEQFF. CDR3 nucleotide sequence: TGTGCCAGCAGCTTATCGGGGGCCTCCTACAATGAGCAGTTCTTC.

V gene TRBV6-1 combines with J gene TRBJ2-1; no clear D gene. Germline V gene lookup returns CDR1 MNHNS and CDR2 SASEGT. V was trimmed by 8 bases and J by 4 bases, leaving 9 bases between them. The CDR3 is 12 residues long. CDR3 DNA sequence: TGTGCCAGCGTCAGGTCGTACAATGAGCAGTTCTTC. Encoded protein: CASVRSYNEQFF.

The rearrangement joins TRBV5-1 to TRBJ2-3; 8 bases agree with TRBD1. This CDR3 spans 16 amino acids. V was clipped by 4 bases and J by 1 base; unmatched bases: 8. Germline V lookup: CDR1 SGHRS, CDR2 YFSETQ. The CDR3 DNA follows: TGCGCCAGCAGCGCCTGGACAGGGACGGGCACAGATACGCAGTATTTT. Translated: CASSAWTGTGTDTQYF. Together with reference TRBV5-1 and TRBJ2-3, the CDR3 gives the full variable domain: KAGVTQTPRYLIKTRGQQVTLSCSPISGHRSVSWYQQTPGQGLQFLFEYFSETQRNKGNFPGRFSGRQFSNSRSEMNVSTLELGDSALYLCASSAWTGTGTDTQYFGPGTRLTVL.

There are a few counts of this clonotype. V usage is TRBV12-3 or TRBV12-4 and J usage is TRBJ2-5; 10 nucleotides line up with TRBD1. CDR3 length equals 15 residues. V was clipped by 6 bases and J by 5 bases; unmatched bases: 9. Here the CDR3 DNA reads TGTGCCAGCAGACAACCGACAGGGGGCTGGGAGACCCAGTACTTC. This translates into CASRQPTGGWETQYF.

The CDR3, as DNA: TGTGCCAGCAGGCGCACCGGGACAGCCAAAACCTACGAGCAGTACTTC. Its protein product is CASRRTGTAKTYEQYF. This chain uses TRBV28 with TRBJ2-7; 7 bases match TRBD1. With 6 bases clipped from V and 2 bases from J, the junction kept 13 bases outside the gene matches. The CDR3 consists of 16 residues. Germline CDR1 is MDHEN and CDR2 is SYDVKM.

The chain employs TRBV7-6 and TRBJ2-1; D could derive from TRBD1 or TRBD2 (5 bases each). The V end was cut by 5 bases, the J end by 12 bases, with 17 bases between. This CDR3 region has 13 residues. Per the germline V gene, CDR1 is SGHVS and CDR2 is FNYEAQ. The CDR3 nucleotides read TGTGCCAGCAGCAGAGGGACCGAAGCTGGGCAGTTCTTC. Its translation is CASSRGTEAGQFF. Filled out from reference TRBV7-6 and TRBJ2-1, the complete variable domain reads GAGVSQSPRYKVTKRGQDVALRCDPISGHVSLYWYRQALGQGPEFLTYFNYEAQQDKSGLPNDRFSAERPEGSISTLTIQRTEQRDSAMYRCASSRGTEAGQFFGPGTRLTVL.

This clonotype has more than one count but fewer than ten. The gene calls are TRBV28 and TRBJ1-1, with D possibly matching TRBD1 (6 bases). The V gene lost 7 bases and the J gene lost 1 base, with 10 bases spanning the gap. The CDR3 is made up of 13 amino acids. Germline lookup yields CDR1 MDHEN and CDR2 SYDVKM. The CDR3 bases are TGTGCCAGCAATAAGGGGGGGAACACTGAAGCTTTCTTT. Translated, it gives CASNKGGNTEAFF. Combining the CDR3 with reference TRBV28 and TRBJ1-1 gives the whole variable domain DVKVTQSSRYLVKRTGEKVFLECVQDMDHENMFWYRQDPGLGLRLIYFSYDVKMKEKGDIPEGYSVSREKKERFSLILESASTNQTSMYLCASNKGGNTEAFFGQGTRLTVV.

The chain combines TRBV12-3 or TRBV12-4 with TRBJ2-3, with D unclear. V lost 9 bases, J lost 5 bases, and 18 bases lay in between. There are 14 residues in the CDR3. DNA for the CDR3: TGTGCCAGTAAACCAAATCGATTGGGAGATACGCAGTATTTT. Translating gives CASKPNRLGDTQYF.

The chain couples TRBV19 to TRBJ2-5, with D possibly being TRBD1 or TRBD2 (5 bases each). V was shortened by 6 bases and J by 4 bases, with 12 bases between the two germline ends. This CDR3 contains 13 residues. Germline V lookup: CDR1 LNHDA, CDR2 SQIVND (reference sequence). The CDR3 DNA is TGTGCCAGTAGCGGCGACGGGACAGAGACCCAGTACTTC. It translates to CASSGDGTETQYF.

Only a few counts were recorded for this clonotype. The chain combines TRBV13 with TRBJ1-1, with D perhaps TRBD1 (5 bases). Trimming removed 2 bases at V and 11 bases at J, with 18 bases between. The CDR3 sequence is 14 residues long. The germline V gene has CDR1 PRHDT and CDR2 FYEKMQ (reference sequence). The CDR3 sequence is CASSLPTGGGRAFF. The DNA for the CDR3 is TGTGCCAGCAGCTTACCTACAGGAGGTGGAAGGGCTTTCTTT. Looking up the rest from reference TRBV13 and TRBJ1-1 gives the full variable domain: AAGVIQSPRHLIKEKRETATLKCYPIPRHDTVYWYQQGPGQDPQFLISFYEKMQSDKGSIPDRFSAQQFSDYHSELNMSSLELGDSALYFCASSLPTGGGRAFFGQGTRLTVV.

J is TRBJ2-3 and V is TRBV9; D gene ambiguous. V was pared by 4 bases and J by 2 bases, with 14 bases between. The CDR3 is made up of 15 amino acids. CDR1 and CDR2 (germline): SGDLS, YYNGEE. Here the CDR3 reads CASSPRPFFTDTQYF. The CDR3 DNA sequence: TGTGCCAGCAGCCCACGACCCTTTTTCACAGATACGCAGTATTTT. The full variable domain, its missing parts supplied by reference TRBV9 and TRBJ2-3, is DSGVTQTPKHLITATGQRVTLRCSPRSGDLSVYWYQQSLDQGLQFLIQYYNGEERAKGNILERFSAQQFPDLHSELNLSSLELGDSALYFCASSPRPFFTDTQYFGPGTRLTVL.

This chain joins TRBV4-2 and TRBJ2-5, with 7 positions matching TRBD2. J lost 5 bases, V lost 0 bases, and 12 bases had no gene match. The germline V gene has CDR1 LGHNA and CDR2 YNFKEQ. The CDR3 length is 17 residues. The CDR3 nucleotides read TGTGCCAGCAGCCAAGATTGGAGGGAGGGCCCATCCGAGACCCAGTACTTC. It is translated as CASSQDWREGPSETQYF.

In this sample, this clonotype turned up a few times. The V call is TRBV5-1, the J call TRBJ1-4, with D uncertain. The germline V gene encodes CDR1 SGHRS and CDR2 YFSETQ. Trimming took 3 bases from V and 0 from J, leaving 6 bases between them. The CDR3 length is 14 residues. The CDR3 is CASSYKTTNEKLFF. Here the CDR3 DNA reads TGCGCCAGCAGCTACAAAACAACTAATGAAAAACTGTTTTTT.

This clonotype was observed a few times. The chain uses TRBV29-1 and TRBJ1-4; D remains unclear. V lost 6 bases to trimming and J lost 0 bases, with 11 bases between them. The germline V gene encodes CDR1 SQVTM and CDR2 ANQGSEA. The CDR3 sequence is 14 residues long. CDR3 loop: CSVMTVATNEKLFF. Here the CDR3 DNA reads TGCAGCGTGATGACGGTGGCAACTAATGAAAAACTGTTTTTT. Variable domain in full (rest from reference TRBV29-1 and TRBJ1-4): SAVISQKPSRDICQRGTSLTIQCQVDSQVTMMFWYRQQPGQSLTLIATANQGSEATYESGFVIDKFPISRPNLTFSTLTVSNMSPEDSSIYLCSVMTVATNEKLFFGSGTQLSVL.

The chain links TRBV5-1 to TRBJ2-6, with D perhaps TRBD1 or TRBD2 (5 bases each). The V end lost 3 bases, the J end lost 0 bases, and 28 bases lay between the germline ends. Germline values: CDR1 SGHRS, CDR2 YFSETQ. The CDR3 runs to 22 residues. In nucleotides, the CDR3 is TGCGCCAGCAGCTCGGCGGTAGTTGGTAGGGGACGTAGCTTCTCTGGGGCCAACGTCCTGACTTTC. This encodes CASSSAVVGRGRSFSGANVLTF.

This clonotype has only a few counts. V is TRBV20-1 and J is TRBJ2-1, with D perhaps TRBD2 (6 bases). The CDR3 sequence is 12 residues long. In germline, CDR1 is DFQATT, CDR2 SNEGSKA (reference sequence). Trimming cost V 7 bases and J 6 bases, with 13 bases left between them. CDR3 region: CSGRGGGNEQFF. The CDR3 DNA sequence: TGCAGTGGGCGGGGCGGCGGCAATGAGCAGTTCTTC.